The rows below give T cell receptor beta chains drawn from one sample of a study of blood T cell repertoires in COVID-19. The repertoire was sequenced with immunoSEQ multiplex PCR; TCRdb's copy has only in-frame clones and lacks some. The sample yields approximately 260,000 clones, about four fifths seen once. The sequenced material came from peripheral blood. The receptors derive from a woman older than 75 with acute or convalescent COVID-19. Each CDR3 is given with its conserved first and last residue. The D gene is left open where the match is weak. Only some rows state a clone size, as once, few, many or a class for expanded clones.

cdr3_nt	cdr3_aa	clone_size	j_call	v_call	d_call
TGTGCCTGGAGTATTAATGTAGGGGAGGGCAATCAGCCCCAGCATTTT	CAWSINVGEGNQPQHF	-	TRBJ1-5	TRBV30	-
TGTGCCAGTAGTAAAGGACACACCCAAGAGACCCAGTACTTC	CASSKGHTQETQYF	-	TRBJ2-5	TRBV19	-
TGTGCCAGCAGCTTAGAGGGTGCTACACCCCTCCACTTT	CASSLEGATPLHF	-	TRBJ1-6	TRBV5-5	-
TGTGCCAGCTCACCGGGACAGGCGGTTGCAACTAATGAAAAACTGTTTTTT	CASSPGQAVATNEKLFF	-	TRBJ1-4	TRBV18	TRBD1
TGTGCCAGCAGTCCCCAGGGGGCGAGGAGCTCCTACAATGAGCAGTTCTTC	CASSPQGARSSYNEQFF	-	TRBJ2-1	TRBV27	TRBD1
TGTGCCAGCAGCTTTACAGGGTTCGTCGCAGATACGCAGTATTTT	CASSFTGFVADTQYF	-	TRBJ2-3	TRBV5-5	-
TGTGCCAGCAGTTTAGCGGGCCCCGATACGCAGTATTTT	CASSLAGPDTQYF	-	TRBJ2-3	TRBV12-3/TRBV12-4	-
TGTGCGGGGGGGGGCGGGGGACTGGGGGAGACCCAGTACTTC	CAGGGGGLGETQYF	-	TRBJ2-5	TRBV30	-
TGTGCCAGCTCGCGACAGGGGGCAGTCGACGAGCAGTACTTC	CASSRQGAVDEQYF	-	TRBJ2-7	TRBV18	TRBD1
TGTGCCAGCAGCTTAGTCGGCGGGACAGGGGTGACCGGGGAGCTGTTTTTT	CASSLVGGTGVTGELFF	-	TRBJ2-2	TRBV11-2	TRBD1
TGTGCCAGCAGCCCCCCCTGGGGGGGCGCCGAGGGCTACACCTTC	CASSPPWGGAEGYTF	-	TRBJ1-2	TRBV3-1/TRBV3-2	-
TGCGCCAGCAGCCCCCCTTTCGGGACAGGGGTACAAGAGACCCAGTACTTC	CASSPPFGTGVQETQYF	-	TRBJ2-5	TRBV5-1	TRBD1
TGTGCCAGCAGTCACAGGAGCCAAGAGACCCAGTACTTC	CASSHRSQETQYF	few	TRBJ2-5	TRBV28	-
TGTGCCAGCAGCTTACCCCAGCCCCAGGGGGATACGCAGTATTTT	CASSLPQPQGDTQYF	-	TRBJ2-3	TRBV7-9	-
TGTGCCAGTAAGACTAGCGGGGGGGCTGAGACCCAGTACTTC	CASKTSGGAETQYF	-	TRBJ2-5	TRBV2	TRBD2
TGTGCCAGCAGCTTGGGCAGATTAAGCACAGATACGCAGTATTTT	CASSLGRLSTDTQYF	-	TRBJ2-3	TRBV5-8	-
TGCAGTGCTAGTCAAGGGACTAGCCCAAATGAGCAGTTCTTC	CSASQGTSPNEQFF	-	TRBJ2-1	TRBV20-1	TRBD2
TGTGCCAGCAGCTTGGGCAGTTCATTCAATCAGCCCCAGCATTTT	CASSLGSSFNQPQHF	-	TRBJ1-5	TRBV5-5	-
TGTGCCAGCAGCCCCCTAGGGGATAGCAATCAGCCCCAGCATTTT	CASSPLGDSNQPQHF	-	TRBJ1-5	TRBV7-9	-
TGTGCCAGCTCACCGCGACAGGGCGGAGGGGGCTACACCTTC	CASSPRQGGGGYTF	-	TRBJ1-2	TRBV18	TRBD1
TGTGCCAGCAGTTTACGGACGGGGAGTAGTGAGCAGTACTTC	CASSLRTGSSEQYF	-	TRBJ2-7	TRBV6-5	-
TGTGCCAGCAGTTTTGACCCAGCGGGGGGGAGGAGTACGCAGTATTTT	CASSFDPAGGRSTQYF	-	TRBJ2-3	TRBV7-3	TRBD2
TGCAGCGCTTGTAGCGGTTCCAGCTCCTACAATGAGCAGTTCTTC	CSACSGSSSYNEQFF	once	TRBJ2-1	TRBV29-1	-
TGCGCCAGCAGCCACCCGGGACAGGGTGTTTTGGAAGGGCAGTTCTTC	CASSHPGQGVLEGQFF	-	TRBJ2-1	TRBV4-1	TRBD1
TGCGCCAGCTGCAAGGGGCCAGTTAGGGATGAGCAGTTCTTC	CASCKGPVRDEQFF	-	TRBJ2-1	TRBV5-1	-
TGCGCCAGCAGCGTGACAGGGTTGAGCACCGGGGAGCTGTTTTTT	CASSVTGLSTGELFF	few	TRBJ2-2	TRBV5-1	TRBD1
TGTGCCAGCAGCTTAGGAACCGGGACAGGGTTTCTCGAGCAGTACTTC	CASSLGTGTGFLEQYF	-	TRBJ2-7	TRBV11-2	TRBD1
TGCGCCAGCAGCTTGGTCTCTGGCCTCCAAGAGACCCAGTACTTC	CASSLVSGLQETQYF	-	TRBJ2-5	TRBV5-1	-